The 19 T cell receptor beta chains given below trace back to one sample, sequenced in a study of sequential checkpoint blockade in melanoma. Treatment of the sample: randomized to nivolumab then ipilimumab (arm A) or the reverse (arm B). TCRdb keeps only in-frame clones here, not all; method: immunoSEQ multiplex PCR. The table has 20,000 or so clones, around four fifths seen once. This specimen consisted of CD8+ T cells sorted from blood (inferred from file names), obtained from a patient given nivolumab and ipilimumab in sequence. All receptors derive from a human donor with melanoma.

V and J are TRBV2 and TRBJ1-1; D possibly corresponds to TRBD1 (5 bases). In germline, CDR1 is SNHLY, CDR2 FYNNEI. This CDR3 spans 15 amino acids. The germline V and J ends were trimmed by 3 bases and 1 base, with 12 bases remaining between them. The CDR3 reads CASSEVGGTNTEAFF. The CDR3 bases are TGTGCCAGCAGTGAGGTCGGGGGTACGAACACTGAAGCTTTCTTT.

Only a few counts were recorded for this clone. The V and J genes are TRBV7-2 and TRBJ2-1; D perhaps matches TRBD2 (6 bases). This CDR3 comprises 19 residues. With 5 bases removed from V and 2 bases from J, the gap between germline ends came to 25 bases. Germline V CDR1 and CDR2: SGHTA, FQGNSA. In DNA form, the CDR3 reads TGTGCCAGCAGCCCCTCCACCGGGCTAGCGATCCTGGCCTACAATGAGCAGTTCTTC. Translated: CASSPSTGLAILAYNEQFF. Full variable domain (rest looked up from reference TRBV7-2 and TRBJ2-1): GAGVSQSPSNKVTEKGKDVELRCDPISGHTALYWYRQSLGQGLEFLIYFQGNSAPDKSGLPSDRFSAERTGGSVSTLTIQRTQQEDSAVYLCASSPSTGLAILAYNEQFFGPGTRLTVL.

This rearrangement joins TRBV7-8 to TRBJ2-1; no definite D call. The germline gives CDR1 SGHVS, CDR2 FQNEAQ. The V and J ends lost 4 bases and 5 bases respectively, with 15 bases between them. This CDR3 has 15 residues. The CDR3 loop reads CASSSSVGGDNEQFF. CDR3 bases: TGTGCCAGCAGCTCCTCTGTGGGTGGAGACAATGAGCAGTTCTTC.

The chain carries TRBV15 and TRBJ1-5, with 7 positions matching TRBD1. V shed 0 bases, J shed 4 bases, and the junction held 6 bases outside the gene matches. The CDR3 runs to 16 residues. Germline CDR1 LNHNV, CDR2 YYDKDF (reference sequence). The CDR3 coding sequence is TGTGCCACCAGCAGAGACCGGGACAGAATTAATCAGCCCCAGCATTTT. Translation: CATSRDRDRINQPQHF.

This chain joins TRBV18 and TRBJ2-7; 7 nucleotides agree with TRBD1. The CDR3 has 15 residues. In germline, CDR1 is KGHSH, CDR2 LQKENI. With 1 base clipped from V and 4 bases from J, the junction kept 7 bases outside the gene matches. In nucleotides, the CDR3 is TGTGCCAGCTCACCACGGGACAGAGAGTTGTACGAGCAGTACTTC. Translating it yields CASSPRDRELYEQYF. The full variable domain, in which reference TRBV18 and TRBJ2-7 provide the parts outside the CDR3, is NAGVMQNPRHLVRRRGQEARLRCSPMKGHSHVYWYRQLPEEGLKFMVYLQKENIIDESGMPKERFSAEFPKEGPSILRIQQVVRGDSAAYFCASSPRDRELYEQYFGPGTRLTVT.

The chain employs TRBV7-9 and TRBJ1-1; 9 nucleotides agree with TRBD1. The CDR3 extends over 14 amino acids. Germline CDR1 reads SEHNR; CDR2 reads FQNEAQ (reference sequence). Trimming at V came to 4 bases and at J to 6 bases, leaving 6 bases not matched to a gene. CDR3 region: CASSSWDRDPEAFF. For the CDR3, the DNA is TGTGCCAGCAGCTCCTGGGACAGGGACCCTGAAGCTTTCTTT.

The chain combines TRBV7-6 with TRBJ2-7; 13 nucleotides agree with TRBD2. Germline V CDR1 and CDR2: SGHVS, FNYEAQ. The CDR3 covers 16 residues. V shed 1 base, J shed 3 bases, and the junction held 3 bases outside the gene matches. CDR3 DNA: TGTGCCAGCAGCTTAGAAAGACTAGCGGGAGGCTACGAGCAGTACTTC. This codes for CASSLERLAGGYEQYF.

This clone has a handful of counts. CDR3 DNA: TGTGCCAGTAGTACCTACTACGGGGAATCGGCCACTGAAGCTTTCTTT. Amino acids: CASSTYYGESATEAFF. The chain recombines TRBV19 with TRBJ1-1; D is undetermined. CDR3 length equals 16 residues. The V and J ends lost 4 bases and 4 bases respectively, with 19 bases between them. Germline V gene sequence: CDR1 LNHDA, CDR2 SQIVND (reference sequence).

The chain employs TRBV7-9 and TRBJ1-1; D gene unclear. Germline V gene lookup returns CDR1 SEHNR and CDR2 FQNEAQ (reference sequence). CDR3 length: 15 residues. The V end lost 5 bases, the J end lost 0 bases, and 13 bases lay between the germline ends. CDR3 coding DNA: TGTGCCAGCAGCCCAGAAGCAGGTATGAACACTGAAGCTTTCTTT. As protein: CASSPEAGMNTEAFF.

This clone has more than one count but fewer than ten. The genes are TRBV30 and TRBJ2-1; 11 bases map to TRBD1. V lost 3 bases and J lost 4; bases outside the gene matches: 2. The CDR3 covers 14 residues. From germline, CDR1 is GTSNPN and CDR2 SVGIG (reference sequence). As DNA, the CDR3 is TGTGCCTGGAGAGGACAGGGGGCTTACAATGAGCAGTTCTTC. Amino acid sequence: CAWRGQGAYNEQFF. The full variable domain, completed using reference TRBV30 and TRBJ2-1, is SQTIHQWPATLVQPVGSPLSLECTVEGTSNPNLYWYRQAAGRGLQLLFYSVGIGQISSEVPQNLSASRPQDRQFILSSKKLLLSDSGFYLCAWRGQGAYNEQFFGPGTRLTVL.

The chain has TRBV19 and TRBJ2-7, with 7 bases identical to TRBD2. Germline-derived CDR1 and CDR2 are LNHDA and SQIVND (reference sequence). The ends lost 7 bases at V and 5 bases at J; junction bases unmatched: 11. This CDR3 spans 14 amino acids. The CDR3 loop reads CASTQTALADEQYF. For the CDR3, the DNA is TGTGCCAGTACCCAAACCGCTCTAGCGGACGAGCAGTACTTC. Combining the CDR3 with reference TRBV19 and TRBJ2-7 gives the whole variable domain DGGITQSPKYLFRKEGQNVTLSCEQNLNHDAMYWYRQDPGQGLRLIYYSQIVNDFQKGDIAEGYSVSREKKESFPLTVTSAQKNPTAFYLCASTQTALADEQYFGPGTRLTVT.

J is TRBJ1-5 and V is TRBV27; TRBD1 is a possible D gene (5 bases). V was pared by 0 bases and J by 7 bases, with 13 bases between. The CDR3 sequence is 15 residues long. CDR1 and CDR2 from the germline V gene are MNHEY and SMNVEV (reference sequence). In DNA form, the CDR3 reads TGTGCCAGCAGTTTATCGAGCCCTAAGGGGCAGCCCCAGCATTTT. This codes for CASSLSSPKGQPQHF.

This chain connects TRBV19 to TRBJ1-2; 7 nucleotides align to TRBD1. The CDR3 is 15 amino acids. The V gene's germline CDR1 is LNHDA and CDR2 SQIVND (reference sequence). V shed 3 bases, J shed 4 bases, and the junction held 8 bases outside the gene matches. The chain's CDR3 is CASSISTGEGYGYTF. CDR3 DNA: TGTGCCAGTAGTATTTCAACAGGGGAAGGCTATGGCTACACCTTC.

This sequence joins TRBV7-8 and TRBJ2-5; D possibly corresponds to TRBD2 (6 bases). The CDR3 is 15 residues long. Deletions cut 3 bases from V and 1 base from J, with 12 bases between. Looked up from germline, CDR1 is SGHVS and CDR2 is FQNEAQ. For the CDR3, the DNA is TGTGCCAGCAGCTTTGTAGGCGGGGCCCAAGAGACCCAGTACTTC. Its protein is CASSFVGGAQETQYF. The full variable domain, its missing parts supplied by reference TRBV7-8 and TRBJ2-5, is GAGVSQSPRYKVAKRGQDVALRCDPISGHVSLFWYQQALGQGPEFLTYFQNEAQLDKSGLPSDRFFAERPEGSVSTLKIQRTQQEDSAVYLCASSFVGGAQETQYFGPGTRLLVL.

The rearrangement links TRBV2 to TRBJ2-1; D may be TRBD2 (7 bases). Germline CDR1 reads SNHLY; CDR2 reads FYNNEI. V lost 1 base and J 5 bases, leaving 12 bases between the germline ends. The CDR3 totals 15 residues. The DNA of the CDR3 is TGTGCCAGCAGTGAAGGGGGGGGCTGGGACAATGAGCAGTTCTTC. Translation gives CASSEGGGWDNEQFF.

This clone was counted a single time. This sequence joins TRBV6-6 and TRBJ2-7; 7 bases are shared with TRBD2. The CDR3 length is 11 residues. Germline CDR1 and CDR2: MNHNY and SVGAGI (reference sequence). V dropped 10 bases and J dropped 6; count of bases not matched to a gene: 6. The CDR3 region is CATETSLEQYF. DNA for the CDR3: TGTGCCACCGAGACTAGCCTCGAGCAGTACTTC.

This CDR3 is CASSGDMRLLTYGYTF. For the CDR3, the DNA is TGTGCCAGCAGTGGGGACATGCGCTTGTTGACCTATGGCTACACCTTC. V and J are TRBV2 and TRBJ1-2, with D maybe TRBD1 (6 bases). Germline assignment: CDR1 SNHLY and CDR2 FYNNEI. The CDR3 is 16 amino acids. V shed 4 bases and J shed 4 bases, with 19 bases lying between them.

As to this clone: Other DNA sequences of this sample code for an identical CDR3. The V gene is TRBV7-9, the J gene TRBJ1-2; D may be TRBD1 (5 bases). The CDR3 length is 13 residues. V dropped 1 base and J dropped 6 bases, with 9 bases sitting between them. Germline lookup yields CDR1 SEHNR and CDR2 FQNEAQ (reference sequence). The CDR3 region is CASSLGQGDGYTF. The CDR3, as DNA: TGTGCCAGCAGCTTAGGGCAGGGTGATGGCTACACCTTC. Using reference TRBV7-9 and TRBJ1-2 for the parts outside the CDR3, the full variable domain is DTGVSQNPRHKITKRGQNVTFRCDPISEHNRLYWYRQTLGQGPEFLTYFQNEAQLEKSRLLSDRFSAERPKGSFSTLEIQRTEQGDSAMYLCASSLGQGDGYTFGSGTRLTVV.

This chain connects TRBV5-8 to TRBJ2-6, with D perhaps matching TRBD2 (6 bases). V lost 5 bases, J lost 0 bases, and 15 bases lay in between. The CDR3 loop spans 17 amino acids. Germline V gene data show CDR1 as SGHTS and CDR2 as YDEGEE. The CDR3 loop reads CASRRSSGSSGANVLTF. DNA for the CDR3: TGTGCCAGCAGAAGGTCCTCCGGGAGCTCTGGGGCCAACGTCCTGACTTTC.